The 28 T cell receptor beta chains in this list originate from one sample, sequenced in a study of OX40 agonist ivuxolimab in advanced cancers. Libraries were built with the immunoSEQ multiplex PCR assay. In its TCRdb copy, this immuneACCESS table keeps in-frame sequences only and misses some clones. Where compared with another copy, unresolved V genes explain less than half of these, and the others have no known cause. Across this sample there are over 75,000 clones, with 87% seen only once. Jointly, the top ten make up roughly 4% of the sample. The sample consisted of CD4+ or CD8+ T cells sorted from blood, taken in a trial of the OX40 agonist ivuxolimab. The receptors here all came from an adult with an advanced solid tumor such as melanoma, head and neck, liver or kidney cancer.

The rearrangement links TRBV6-1 to TRBJ1-4; D gene uncertain. The V end lost 6 bases, the J end lost 8 bases, and 16 bases lay between the germline ends. CDR1 MNHNS and CDR2 SASEGT come from the germline V gene. CDR3 length: 14 amino acids. CDR3 sequence: CASRSGVNEEKLFF. CDR3 bases: TGTGCCAGCAGGTCCGGGGTCAATGAAGAAAAACTGTTTTTT.

The chain couples TRBV6-6 to TRBJ2-4; 9 bases fit TRBD1. The CDR3 length is 14 residues. The trim removed 8 bases at V and 2 bases at J, leaving 4 bases unmatched. Germline V gene data show CDR1 as MNHNY and CDR2 as SVGAGI (reference sequence). The CDR3 protein is CASDGQGTKNIQYF. For the CDR3, the DNA is TGTGCCAGCGACGGACAGGGGACCAAAAACATTCAGTACTTC.

Notes on this clone: A junction end diverges from the germline sequence, so it may reflect a read error. The V and J genes are TRBV19 and TRBJ2-7; TRBD2 is a possible D gene (5 bases). Germline CDR1 and CDR2: LNHDA and SQIVND (reference sequence). The CDR3 is 13 amino acids. CDR3 amino acids: CASSLDYAYEQYF. The CDR3 bases are TGTGCCAGTAGTCTAGACTATGCCTACGAGCAGTACTTC.

The gene calls are TRBV7-2 and TRBJ2-2, with 7 bases lining up with TRBD1. V was pared by 5 bases and J by 6 bases, with 12 bases of the junction left unmatched. Germline V CDR1 and CDR2: SGHTA, FQGNSA. The CDR3 is made up of 16 amino acids. The CDR3: CASSASTGSPSGELFF. CDR3 coding DNA: TGTGCCAGCAGCGCATCGACAGGGTCGCCCTCCGGGGAGCTGTTTTTT.

This rearrangement joins TRBV5-1 to TRBJ2-5; 7 positions agree with TRBD1. The V gene end was trimmed by 7 bases and the J gene end by 4 bases; junction bases not matched to a gene: 13. Germline CDR1 and CDR2: SGHRS and YFSETQ. CDR3 length: 15 amino acids. CDR3 in amino acids: CASGPTGQPPETQYF. The CDR3 DNA follows: TGCGCCAGCGGCCCCACGGGACAGCCCCCAGAGACCCAGTACTTC. Full variable domain (missing parts from reference TRBV5-1 and TRBJ2-5): KAGVTQTPRYLIKTRGQQVTLSCSPISGHRSVSWYQQTPGQGLQFLFEYFSETQRNKGNFPGRFSGRQFSNSRSEMNVSTLELGDSALYLCASGPTGQPPETQYFGPGTRLLVL.

The rearrangement uses TRBV29-1 and TRBJ1-3, with 8 bases fitting TRBD1. The CDR3 runs 16 residues. Germline lookup yields CDR1 SQVTM and CDR2 ANQGSEA. V trimming: 6 bases; J trimming: 2 bases; junction bases outside the gene matches: 12. CDR3 in amino acids: CSVAGGRGLTGNTIYF. The CDR3 nucleotides are TGCAGCGTGGCGGGCGGCAGGGGGCTCACTGGAAACACCATATATTTT.

The chain uses TRBV7-2 and TRBJ1-1, with TRBD1 as a possible D gene (5 bases). CDR3 length equals 15 residues. Deletions cut 0 bases from V and 4 bases from J, with 12 bases between. The germline CDR1 and CDR2 sequences are SGHTA and FQGNSA. The CDR3: CASSLAPGGTTEAFF. The CDR3 bases are TGTGCCAGCAGCTTAGCCCCTGGGGGTACCACTGAAGCTTTCTTT.

This chain uses TRBV19 with TRBJ1-5, with D possibly being TRBD1 (5 bases). The germline gives CDR1 LNHDA, CDR2 SQIVND (reference sequence). The V end was cut by 5 bases, the J end by 3 bases, with 14 bases between. The CDR3 consists of 15 residues. CDR3 sequence reads: CASSRGTGLNQPQHF. CDR3 DNA sequence: TGTGCCAGTAGTCGAGGGACGGGACTCAATCAGCCCCAGCATTTT.

The V and J genes are TRBV5-1 and TRBJ1-2; 8 bases line up with TRBD1. The CDR3 is 15 amino acids. The trim removed 0 bases at V and 4 bases at J, leaving 5 bases unmatched. Germline assignment: CDR1 SGHRS and CDR2 YFSETQ. The DNA for the CDR3 is TGCGCCAGCAGCTTGGGGGGACAGGTGGGCTATGGCTACACCTTC. This encodes CASSLGGQVGYGYTF.

The rearrangement links TRBV2 to TRBJ1-5; D is perhaps TRBD1 (5 bases). This CDR3 is built from 15 residues. Germline loops: CDR1 SNHLY, CDR2 FYNNEI. V was clipped by 6 bases and J by 0 bases, with 12 bases between them. The CDR3 nucleotides are TGTGCCAGCAGGCGACAGTACAATAGCAATCAGCCCCAGCATTTT. It yields the protein CASRRQYNSNQPQHF.

The chain joins TRBV7-2 to TRBJ2-1; 7 bases line up with TRBD2. This CDR3 has 13 residues. Germline V lookup: CDR1 SGHTA, CDR2 FQGNSA. The V gene end was trimmed by 6 bases and the J gene end by 6 bases; junction bases not matched to a gene: 5. DNA of the CDR3: TGTGCCAGCAGTCTAAGCGGGGTCAATGAGCAGTTCTTC. Translation gives CASSLSGVNEQFF.

V and J are TRBV10-3 and TRBJ2-7, with TRBD1 as a possible D gene (6 bases). Germline V gene lookup returns CDR1 ENHRY and CDR2 SYGVKD. The CDR3 consists of 13 residues. Trimming removed 5 bases from V and 2 bases from J, with 10 bases in between. This CDR3 reads CAISTGSAYEQYF. CDR3 sequence (DNA): TGTGCCATCAGTACAGGGTCAGCCTACGAGCAGTACTTC.

The chain couples TRBV5-1 to TRBJ1-5, with D unresolved. V was trimmed by 4 bases and J by 6 bases, leaving 11 bases between them. Germline V gene data show CDR1 as SGHRS and CDR2 as YFSETQ. This CDR3 has 13 amino acids. CDR3 amino acids: CASSLEGGQPQHF. The CDR3 DNA reads as TGCGCCAGCAGCCTGGAGGGTGGTCAGCCCCAGCATTTT.

The chain uses TRBV9 and TRBJ1-2, with unresolved D. Germline V CDR1 and CDR2: SGDLS, YYNGEE. V shed 5 bases and J shed 3 bases, with 8 bases lying between them. This CDR3 comprises 12 residues. The CDR3 DNA sequence: TGTGCCAGCAGTACTGACCACTATGGCTACACCTTC. Its protein product is CASSTDHYGYTF.

This chain uses TRBV1 with TRBJ2-7; whether TRBD2, the table's D call, matches the DNA was not checked. TRBV1 is tagged as a pseudogene. The CDR3 is 15 amino acids. DNA for the CDR3: TGCACCAGCAGCCGCAAACTAGCGGGAGTTTTCGAGCAGTACTTC. The encoded protein is CTSSRKLAGVFEQYF.

The chain has TRBV28 and TRBJ2-7, with D uncertain. This CDR3 comprises 11 residues. Per the germline V gene, CDR1 is MDHEN and CDR2 is SYDVKM. The germline V and J ends were trimmed by 6 bases and 4 bases, with 7 bases remaining between them. The DNA for the CDR3 is TGTGCCAGCAGCACGGGTTACGAGCAGTACGTC. As protein: CASSTGYEQYV.

This chain uses TRBV29-1 with TRBJ2-5; the D is unclear. V gave up 6 bases and J gave up 3 bases, with 14 bases separating them. CDR1 is SQVTM, CDR2 ANQGSEA, per germline. The CDR3 is 13 residues long. The CDR3 loop reads CSVMARVEETQYF. The CDR3 bases are TGCAGCGTGATGGCCCGGGTAGAAGAGACCCAGTACTTC.

This clone was seen a few times. The chain combines TRBV5-1 with TRBJ2-2; D not resolved. Germline CDR1 SGHRS, CDR2 YFSETQ. The length of the CDR3 is 16 residues. Deletions cut 1 base from V and 1 base from J, with 11 bases between. CDR3 loop: CASSLNGPENTGELFF. The CDR3 nucleotides are TGCGCCAGCAGCTTGAATGGACCGGAGAACACCGGGGAGCTGTTTTTT.

The rearrangement uses TRBV15 and TRBJ2-5; TRBD2 might be the D (6 bases). CDR3 length: 16 residues. Between the trimmed V and J ends, which lost 1 base and 1 base, there was a span of 13 bases. The germline CDR1 and CDR2 sequences are LNHNV and YYDKDF (reference sequence). The CDR3 DNA follows: TGTGCCACCAGCAGAGGTCAGGGCGGGACCCAAGAGACCCAGTACTTC. This codes for CATSRGQGGTQETQYF.

Concerning this clone: Other DNA variants within this sample encode the same CDR3. The CDR3: CASSSGDLSSGANVLTF. The CDR3 bases are TGCGCCAGCAGCTCCGGGGACTTAAGCTCTGGGGCCAACGTCCTGACTTTC. The chain has TRBV5-1 and TRBJ2-6; D possibly corresponds to TRBD2 (6 bases). V was trimmed by 3 bases and J by 0 bases, leaving 13 bases between them. This CDR3 has 17 amino acids. Germline CDR1 is SGHRS and CDR2 is YFSETQ. The entire variable domain, with the rest obtained from reference TRBV5-1 and TRBJ2-6, is as follows: KAGVTQTPRYLIKTRGQQVTLSCSPISGHRSVSWYQQTPGQGLQFLFEYFSETQRNKGNFPGRFSGRQFSNSRSEMNVSTLELGDSALYLCASSSGDLSSGANVLTFGAGSRLTVL.

The chain links TRBV7-9 to TRBJ2-2; no clear D. V lost 1 base and J 6 bases, leaving 3 bases between the germline ends. The CDR3 length is 12 residues. Germline values: CDR1 SEHNR, CDR2 FQNEAQ (reference sequence). The CDR3 DNA follows: TGTGCCAGCAGCTTAGTGTCCGGGGAGCTGTTTTTT. Protein product: CASSLVSGELFF.

In this sample, this clone turned up a few times. The CDR3 bases are TGTGCCAGCTCACCGGCGGGACAGACGAATTTTGGCAATCAGCCCCAGCATTTT. This gives the protein CASSPAGQTNFGNQPQHF. The chain has TRBV18 and TRBJ1-5, with 7 bases that match TRBD1. The ends lost 3 bases at V and 2 bases at J; junction bases unmatched: 13. This CDR3 region has 18 residues. CDR1 KGHSH and CDR2 LQKENI come from the germline V gene.

The sample holds one count of this clone. The V and J genes are TRBV29-1 and TRBJ1-1; no firm D call. Germline lookup yields CDR1 SQVTM and CDR2 ANQGSEA. CDR3 length: 13 amino acids. V gave up 4 bases and J gave up 5 bases, with 14 bases separating them. Written as DNA, the CDR3 is TGCAGCGTTGTATACAGCGCTGTTACTGAAGCTTTCTTT. It specifies CSVVYSAVTEAFF.

The rearrangement links TRBV9 to TRBJ2-7; 8 bases match TRBD1. The ends lost 4 bases at V and 2 bases at J; junction bases unmatched: 8. The germline gives CDR1 SGDLS, CDR2 YYNGEE. The CDR3 runs 15 residues. The CDR3 here is CASSSTGTGAYEQYF. CDR3 coding DNA: TGTGCCAGCAGCTCCACCGGGACAGGCGCCTACGAGCAGTACTTC. The variable domain in full, completed from reference TRBV9 and TRBJ2-7, reads DSGVTQTPKHLITATGQRVTLRCSPRSGDLSVYWYQQSLDQGLQFLIQYYNGEERAKGNILERFSAQQFPDLHSELNLSSLELGDSALYFCASSSTGTGAYEQYFGPGTRLTVT.

The chain links TRBV10-3 to TRBJ2-2; possible D gene TRBD2, 5 bases. CDR3 length: 13 residues. The V gene's germline CDR1 is ENHRY and CDR2 SYGVKD. The V and J ends lost 2 bases and 6 bases respectively, with 7 bases between them. CDR3 region: CAISEEGAGELFF. The CDR3 DNA sequence: TGTGCCATCAGTGAGGAGGGCGCCGGGGAGCTGTTTTTT.

The gene calls are TRBV28 and TRBJ2-3, with 8 bases lining up with TRBD1. With V trimmed by 5 bases and J by 5 bases, 6 bases remained unmatched. The germline V gene has CDR1 MDHEN and CDR2 SYDVKM. The CDR3 is 14 amino acids. CDR3 sequence: CASSRDRREDTQYF. Here the CDR3 DNA reads TGTGCCAGCAGTCGGGACAGGCGAGAAGATACGCAGTATTTT.

This chain links TRBV18 with TRBJ2-3, with D possibly matching TRBD2 (5 bases). V was trimmed by 1 base and J by 0 bases, leaving 5 bases between them. Germline assignment: CDR1 KGHSH and CDR2 LQKENI. The CDR3 totals 14 residues. The CDR3 nucleotides are TGTGCCAGCTCACCACGGACTAGCACAGATACGCAGTATTTT. Amino acids: CASSPRTSTDTQYF.

V and J are TRBV6-1 and TRBJ2-3, with D perhaps TRBD1 (6 bases). This CDR3 is 17 amino acids long. From germline, CDR1 is MNHNS and CDR2 SASEGT. V lost 4 bases and J 2 bases, leaving 19 bases between the germline ends. The chain's CDR3 is CASSGWTERTYTDTQYF. The CDR3 DNA is TGTGCCAGCAGTGGATGGACAGAAAGGACCTACACAGATACGCAGTATTTT.